These 26 T cell receptor beta chains were sequenced from one sample in a study of cytomegalovirus exposure and HLA in healthy donors. PCR was performed using 60 Vbeta and 13 Jbeta primers. Profiling relied on immunoSEQ multiplex PCR, and the TCRdb table lists in-frame clones only, not all of them. Counted here are 150,000 to 200,000 clones, around four fifths occurring once; the ten biggest clones make up less than 10%. The sequenced material came from PBMCs. Receptor source: a man aged 18 to 30 in good health and CMV-seropositive.

The rearrangement joins TRBV6-1 to TRBJ2-1; 8 bases are shared with TRBD1. Germline CDR1 reads MNHNS; CDR2 reads SASEGT. V lost 10 bases and J lost 3; bases outside the gene matches: 5. This CDR3 has 13 amino acids. CDR3: CATGTGYYNEQFF. The CDR3 DNA reads TGTGCCACCGGGACAGGCTACTACAATGAGCAGTTCTTC.

This sequence joins TRBV19 and TRBJ1-2; D gene uncertain. Looked up from germline, CDR1 is LNHDA and CDR2 is SQIVND (reference sequence). Trimming shortened V by 5 bases and J by 5 bases, and 18 bases separated the two germline ends. The CDR3 spans 15 residues. The CDR3 nucleotides are TGTGCCAGTAGTTCAAATTTAAAAATTCAGTATGGCTACACCTTC. Its translation is CASSSNLKIQYGYTF.

The gene calls are TRBV7-9 and TRBJ2-5; 8 positions match TRBD1. V was pared by 5 bases and J by 2 bases, with 7 bases of the junction left unmatched. Germline V CDR1 and CDR2: SEHNR, FQNEAQ (reference sequence). This CDR3 comprises 15 residues. DNA of the CDR3: TGTGCCAGCAGCACCCTCGGGACAGGTCAAGAGACCCAGTACTTC. Translation: CASSTLGTGQETQYF.

The V gene is TRBV19, the J gene TRBJ1-5, with 7 bases that match TRBD1. CDR3 size: 16 residues. V lost 2 bases to trimming and J lost 3 bases; unmatched junction nucleotides: 7. CDR1 LNHDA and CDR2 SQIVND come from the germline V gene (reference sequence). Here the CDR3 reads CASSISRDSLNQPQHF. In DNA form, the CDR3 reads TGTGCCAGTAGTATAAGCAGGGACAGCCTCAATCAGCCCCAGCATTTT.

This chain links TRBV10-3 with TRBJ1-6; 9 bases match TRBD1. The CDR3 is 14 residues long. Germline V CDR1 and CDR2: ENHRY, SYGVKD. The junction had 2 bases not matched to a gene; V was cut back by 6 bases and J by 5 bases. CDR3 residues: CAIRGQGDNSPLHF. CDR3 coding DNA: TGTGCCATCAGGGGACAGGGTGATAATTCACCCCTCCACTTT.

The genes are TRBV30 and TRBJ1-5; a weak D match, TRBD1 (6 bases). This CDR3 is 12 amino acids long. The germline CDR1 and CDR2 sequences are GTSNPN and SVGIG (reference sequence). V lost 7 bases and J 6 bases, leaving 13 bases between the germline ends. This CDR3 is CAFGWGPQPQHF. In nucleotides, the CDR3 is TGTGCCTTCGGCTGGGGGCCTCAGCCCCAGCATTTT.

CDR3 protein: CASSLPGTGNTEAFF. CDR3 sequence (DNA): TGTGCCAGCAGCTTACCCGGGACAGGGAACACTGAAGCTTTCTTT. V is TRBV7-9 and J is TRBJ1-1, with TRBD1 matching 8 bases. CDR3 length: 15 residues. Germline-derived CDR1 and CDR2 are SEHNR and FQNEAQ (reference sequence). The junction had 3 bases not matched to a gene; V was cut back by 2 bases and J by 1 base.

The V gene is TRBV19, the J gene TRBJ2-1; the match to TRBD1 covers 7 bases. Trimming took 5 bases from V and 2 from J; bases not matched to a gene: 6. In germline, CDR1 is LNHDA, CDR2 SQIVND (reference sequence). The CDR3 has 15 amino acids. CDR3 in amino acids: CASSPYRGTYNEQFF. The CDR3, as DNA: TGTGCCAGTAGTCCATACAGGGGCACCTACAATGAGCAGTTCTTC.

The gene calls are TRBV19 and TRBJ1-1, with 10 bases that match TRBD1. CDR1 and CDR2 from the germline V gene are LNHDA and SQIVND (reference sequence). This CDR3 has 17 residues. After removal of 5 bases from V and 0 bases from J, the junction contained 9 bases not matched to a gene. The CDR3 reads CASSEWTGGPLNTEAFF. CDR3 nucleotide sequence: TGTGCCAGTAGTGAGTGGACAGGGGGTCCCTTGAACACTGAAGCTTTCTTT. Variable domain in full (rest from reference TRBV19 and TRBJ1-1): DGGITQSPKYLFRKEGQNVTLSCEQNLNHDAMYWYRQDPGQGLRLIYYSQIVNDFQKGDIAEGYSVSREKKESFPLTVTSAQKNPTAFYLCASSEWTGGPLNTEAFFGQGTRLTVV.

The V and J genes are TRBV5-1 and TRBJ2-7; 9 positions agree with TRBD1. V lost 0 bases and J lost 6; bases outside the gene matches: 4. This CDR3 is built from 14 residues. Germline assignment: CDR1 SGHRS and CDR2 YFSETQ. The CDR3 reads CASSLGTGVFEQYF. The CDR3 bases are TGCGCCAGCAGCTTGGGGACAGGGGTTTTCGAGCAGTACTTC.

The chain is built from TRBV6-5 and TRBJ2-3, with D maybe TRBD2 (6 bases). CDR3 length equals 14 residues. V lost 6 bases to trimming and J lost 1 base, with 11 bases between them. From germline, CDR1 is MNHEY and CDR2 SVGAGI. As DNA, the CDR3 is TGTGCCAGCAGAACTTGGGGGGGCACAGATACGCAGTATTTT. Amino acid sequence: CASRTWGGTDTQYF.

The J gene is TRBJ2-5, the V gene TRBV5-1, with TRBD1 as a possible D gene (6 bases). Trimming cost V 7 bases and J 0 bases, with 19 bases left between them. CDR1 and CDR2 (germline): SGHRS, YFSETQ. The CDR3 has 16 residues. As DNA, the CDR3 is TGCGCCAGCTCACCTCCGAGTACAGGGAACCAAGAGACCCAGTACTTC. It translates to CASSPPSTGNQETQYF.

The V call is TRBV19, the J call TRBJ2-3; weak D call: TRBD2 (7 bases). Germline V gene sequence: CDR1 LNHDA, CDR2 SQIVND (reference sequence). The CDR3 runs to 14 residues. Trimming pared 4 bases from V and 0 bases from J, leaving 8 bases between. The CDR3 is CASSKGGSTDTQYF. CDR3 sequence (DNA): TGTGCCAGTAGTAAGGGGGGGAGCACAGATACGCAGTATTTT.

The V and J genes are TRBV28 and TRBJ2-7; 7 bases are shared with TRBD2. V gave up 6 bases and J gave up 0 bases; unmatched junction bases: 11. Germline V CDR1 and CDR2: MDHEN, SYDVKM. The CDR3 is made up of 16 amino acids. CDR3 DNA sequence: TGTGCCAGCAGCTCAATGGCGGGGGTCGGCTCCTACGAGCAGTACTTC. It encodes CASSSMAGVGSYEQYF.

The V gene is TRBV19, the J gene TRBJ2-7; weak D call: TRBD2 (6 bases). The CDR3 contains 13 residues. Germline values: CDR1 LNHDA, CDR2 SQIVND (reference sequence). The V end lost 3 bases, the J end lost 7 bases, and 13 bases lay between the germline ends. CDR3 coding DNA: TGTGCCAGTAGTATTACCCCTGGAGGGGAGCAGTACTTC. Its protein product is CASSITPGGEQYF.

This chain links TRBV9 with TRBJ2-3; 7 nucleotides line up with TRBD2. The J segment lost 2 bases and the V segment lost 0 bases, leaving 6 bases of the junction unmatched. The CDR3 is 16 amino acids. Per germline, CDR1 SGDLS and CDR2 YYNGEE. CDR3 in DNA: TGTGCCAGCAGCGTAGGGGGAGGGCCCCTCACAGATACGCAGTATTTT. It translates to CASSVGGGPLTDTQYF.

The chain is built from TRBV18 and TRBJ2-6, with D perhaps TRBD1 (5 bases). The V gene's germline CDR1 is KGHSH and CDR2 LQKENI. CDR3 length: 16 residues. Trimming took off 3 bases at V and 12 bases at J, with 21 bases between the two ends. The CDR3 loop is CASSPPSLAQGAVLTF. CDR3 DNA: TGTGCCAGCTCACCCCCCAGTCTGGCGCAGGGCGCCGTCCTGACTTTC.

The chain recombines TRBV11-2 with TRBJ2-3, with 7 positions matching TRBD2. V dropped 3 bases and J dropped 5; count of bases not matched to a gene: 5. Germline assignment: CDR1 SGHAT and CDR2 FQNNGV. The CDR3 runs 14 residues. The CDR3 spells CASSFTSGGDTQYF. The CDR3, as DNA: TGTGCCAGCAGCTTTACCTCGGGGGGAGATACGCAGTATTTT.

This rearrangement joins TRBV6-5 to TRBJ2-7; 8 nucleotides line up with TRBD1. CDR3 length: 15 amino acids. From germline, CDR1 is MNHEY and CDR2 SVGAGI. Trimming cost V 2 bases and J 3 bases; bases outside gene matches: 6. Here the CDR3 reads CASSYEGTGGYEQYF. In DNA form, the CDR3 reads TGTGCCAGCAGTTACGAGGGGACAGGAGGCTACGAGCAGTACTTC.

The V gene is TRBV11-2, the J gene TRBJ1-5; D unresolved. Germline CDR1 SGHAT, CDR2 FQNNGV. V gave up 5 bases and J gave up 0 bases, with 11 bases separating them. The CDR3 runs 15 residues. CDR3 DNA: TGTGCCAGCAGCCCGGGGTACAGTAGCAATCAGCCCCAGCATTTT. Amino acids: CASSPGYSSNQPQHF.

This clone was seen just once. The chain couples TRBV9 to TRBJ1-5, with D perhaps TRBD1 (6 bases). Germline lookup yields CDR1 SGDLS and CDR2 YYNGEE. Trimming stripped 3 bases from V and 2 bases from J, with 15 bases between. The CDR3 is 16 residues long. CDR3 bases: TGTGCCAGCAGCGGAAGCCAGGGGTGGGGCAATCAGCCCCAGCATTTT. This sequence encodes CASSGSQGWGNQPQHF. The full variable domain, its missing parts supplied by reference TRBV9 and TRBJ1-5, is DSGVTQTPKHLITATGQRVTLRCSPRSGDLSVYWYQQSLDQGLQFLIQYYNGEERAKGNILERFSAQQFPDLHSELNLSSLELGDSALYFCASSGSQGWGNQPQHFGDGTRLSIL.

Here the CDR3 DNA reads TGCGCCAGCAGCCAAGATTTGACAGGGCCCTCCTACGAGCAGTACTTC. It specifies CASSQDLTGPSYEQYF. The chain combines TRBV4-3 with TRBJ2-7; 7 positions match TRBD1. With 0 bases clipped from V and 0 bases from J, the junction kept 5 bases outside the gene matches. The V gene's germline CDR1 is LGHNA and CDR2 YSLEER. There are 16 residues in the CDR3.

This clone was detected a few times. The chain joins TRBV19 to TRBJ1-2; D call uncertain. This CDR3 spans 13 amino acids. V lost 4 bases and J lost 7, with 13 bases in between. Germline-derived CDR1 and CDR2 are LNHDA and SQIVND (reference sequence). The CDR3 coding sequence is TGTGCCAGTAGTACGTGGTCAGATCCTGGCTACACCTTC. It encodes CASSTWSDPGYTF.

The V call is TRBV13, the J call TRBJ1-5; D may be TRBD1 (5 bases). The CDR3 spans 14 residues. CDR1 and CDR2 (germline): PRHDT, FYEKMQ (reference sequence). V gave up 3 bases and J gave up 2 bases, with 8 bases separating them. The CDR3, as DNA: TGTGCCAGCAGCTTTAGGGGCCGCAATCAGCCCCAGCATTTT. Translation gives CASSFRGRNQPQHF. Based on the CDR3 plus reference TRBV13 and TRBJ1-5, the full variable domain is AAGVIQSPRHLIKEKRETATLKCYPIPRHDTVYWYQQGPGQDPQFLISFYEKMQSDKGSIPDRFSAQQFSDYHSELNMSSLELGDSALYFCASSFRGRNQPQHFGDGTRLSIL.

The rearrangement joins TRBV6-1 to TRBJ2-2; D is undetermined. V was clipped by 3 bases and J by 5 bases, with 7 bases between them. The CDR3 consists of 13 residues. CDR1 is MNHNS and CDR2 is SASEGT in the germline V gene. Here the CDR3 reads CASSDEDTGELFF. In DNA form, the CDR3 reads TGTGCCAGCAGTGATGAGGATACCGGGGAGCTGTTTTTT.

About this clone: Given the absence of the conserved phenylalanine or tryptophan at the CDR3 end, a read error is likely. The V call is TRBV4-1, the J call TRBJ1-6, with a tentative D call TRBD1 (6 bases). The CDR3 is 15 amino acids. Germline values: CDR1 MGHRA, CDR2 YSYEKL. Trimming left V 0 bases short and J 6 bases short, with 9 bases between. The CDR3 nucleotides read TGCGCCAGCAGCCAAGAGGGGGGGCCTAATTCACCCCTCCACCTT. Translated, it gives CASSQEGGPNSPLHL.